These 5 T cell receptor beta chains originate from one sample sequenced in a study of read filtering for tumor transcriptome and immune sequencing. This library used approximately 370 ng RNA and molecular barcoded adaptors spanning alpha/delta and beta/gamma chains. TCRdb re-called the reads through MiXCR, storing one row per CDR3 protein. The data hold under 80,000 distinct CDR3 sequences, with about a fifth observed a single time. Sample: a population of CD138-negative cells sorted from bone marrow. Every receptor here comes from a donor aged 40 or older with multiple myeloma.

In this sample, this clonotype turned up many times. The chain combines TRBV6-5 with TRBJ1-5; D not certain. The CDR3 has 12 amino acids. V was clipped by 5 bases and J by 8 bases, with 10 bases between them. Germline V gene sequence: CDR1 MNHEY, CDR2 SVGAGI. In nucleotides, the CDR3 is TGTGCCAGCAGTGACGGGAGAAAGCCCCAGCATTTT. It codes for CASSDGRKPQHF.

This clonotype was counted ten times or more. The chain joins TRBV29-1 to TRBJ2-3; the D gene is possibly TRBD1 (5 bases). The V gene's germline CDR1 is SQVTM and CDR2 ANQGSEA. V was pared by 5 bases and J by 4 bases, with 16 bases between. The CDR3 runs 14 residues. The CDR3 region is CSVSDGAKADTQYF. CDR3 nucleotides: TGCAGCGTTTCTGATGGGGCGAAGGCAGATACGCAGTATTTT.

This clonotype occurred many times. The chain has TRBV28 and TRBJ1-1; possible D gene TRBD1, 5 bases. The CDR3 extends over 13 amino acids. Per germline, CDR1 MDHEN and CDR2 SYDVKM. Trimming pared 7 bases from V and 3 bases from J, leaving 12 bases between. DNA for the CDR3: TGTGCCAGCATTCAGGGTTTTGACACTGAAGCTTTCTTT. This codes for CASIQGFDTEAFF.

The table lists this clonotype with many counts. The rearrangement uses TRBV7-3 and TRBJ2-3, with 9 bases lining up with TRBD1. J was trimmed by 4 bases and V by 4 bases; bases with no gene match: 9. Germline CDR1 and CDR2: SGHTA and FQGTGA. This CDR3 is built from 16 residues. In nucleotides, the CDR3 is TGTGCCAGCAGCTCCTTGACAGGGGGGTTTGCAGATACGCAGTATTTT. Protein: CASSSLTGGFADTQYF.

This chain links TRBV20-1 with TRBJ2-3, with a possible D match to TRBD1 (5 bases). The CDR3 is 11 amino acids. Trimming left V 3 bases short and J 5 bases short, with 6 bases between. Germline CDR1 and CDR2: DFQATT and SNEGSKA (reference sequence). CDR3 region: CSASRGDTQYF. The CDR3, as DNA: TGCAGTGCTAGTAGGGGAGATACGCAGTATTTT.